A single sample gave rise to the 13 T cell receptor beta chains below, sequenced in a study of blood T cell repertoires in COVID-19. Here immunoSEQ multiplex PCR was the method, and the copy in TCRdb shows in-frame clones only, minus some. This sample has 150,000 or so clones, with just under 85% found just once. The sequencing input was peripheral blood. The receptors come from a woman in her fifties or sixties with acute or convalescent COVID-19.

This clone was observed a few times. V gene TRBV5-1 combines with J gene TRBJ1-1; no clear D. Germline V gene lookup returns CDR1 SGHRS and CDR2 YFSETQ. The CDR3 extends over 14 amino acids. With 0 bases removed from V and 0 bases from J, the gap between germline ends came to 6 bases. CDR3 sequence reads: CASSLVSVNTEAFF. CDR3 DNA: TGCGCCAGCAGCTTGGTTTCTGTGAACACTGAAGCTTTCTTT.

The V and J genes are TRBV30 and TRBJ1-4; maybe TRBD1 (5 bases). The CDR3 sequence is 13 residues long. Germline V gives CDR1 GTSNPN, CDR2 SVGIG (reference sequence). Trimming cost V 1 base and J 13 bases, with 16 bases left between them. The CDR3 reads CAWSAPAGGTLFF. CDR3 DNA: TGTGCCTGGAGTGCCCCCGCCGGGGGTACACTGTTTTTT. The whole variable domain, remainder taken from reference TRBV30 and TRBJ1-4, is SQTIHQWPATLVQPVGSPLSLECTVEGTSNPNLYWYRQAAGRGLQLLFYSVGIGQISSEVPQNLSASRPQDRQFILSSKKLLLSDSGFYLCAWSAPAGGTLFFGSGTQLSVL.

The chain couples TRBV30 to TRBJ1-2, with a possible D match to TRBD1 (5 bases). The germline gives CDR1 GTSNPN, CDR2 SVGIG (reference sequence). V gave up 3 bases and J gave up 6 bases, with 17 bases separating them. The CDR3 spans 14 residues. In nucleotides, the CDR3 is TGTGCCTGGAGGATCCCTGGGGGGGGAAATGGCTACACCTTC. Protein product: CAWRIPGGGNGYTF.

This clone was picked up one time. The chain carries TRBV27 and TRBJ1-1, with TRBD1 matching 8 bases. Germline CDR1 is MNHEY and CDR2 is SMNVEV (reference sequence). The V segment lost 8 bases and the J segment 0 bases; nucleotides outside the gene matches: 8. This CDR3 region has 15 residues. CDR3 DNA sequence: TGTGCCAGCGGACGGACAGGGACGATGAACACTGAAGCTTTCTTT. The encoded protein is CASGRTGTMNTEAFF.

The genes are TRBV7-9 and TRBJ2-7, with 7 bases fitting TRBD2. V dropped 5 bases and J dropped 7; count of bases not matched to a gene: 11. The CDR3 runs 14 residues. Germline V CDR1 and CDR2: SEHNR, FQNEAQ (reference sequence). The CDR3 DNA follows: TGTGCCAGCAGCCCAGCGGGGCTCGGATGGGAGCAGTACTTC. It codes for CASSPAGLGWEQYF.

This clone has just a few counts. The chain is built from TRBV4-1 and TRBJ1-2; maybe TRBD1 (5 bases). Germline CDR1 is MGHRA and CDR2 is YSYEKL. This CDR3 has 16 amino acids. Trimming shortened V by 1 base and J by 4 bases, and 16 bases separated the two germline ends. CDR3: CASSQGQSTSGYGYTF. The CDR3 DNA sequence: TGCGCCAGCAGCCAAGGACAGTCCACCTCGGGCTATGGCTACACCTTC.

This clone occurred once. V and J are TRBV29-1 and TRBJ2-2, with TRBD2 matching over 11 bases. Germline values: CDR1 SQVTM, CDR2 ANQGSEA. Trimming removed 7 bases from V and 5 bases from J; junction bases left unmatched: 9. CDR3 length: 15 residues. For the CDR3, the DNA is TGCAGCGCTTGGTTATTAGCGGGGGGGACCGGGGAGCTGTTTTTT. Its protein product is CSAWLLAGGTGELFF.

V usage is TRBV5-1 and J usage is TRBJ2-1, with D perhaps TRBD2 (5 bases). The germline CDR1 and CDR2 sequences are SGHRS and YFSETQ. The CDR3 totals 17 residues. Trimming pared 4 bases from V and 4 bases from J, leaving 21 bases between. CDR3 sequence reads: CASSPDGSGWAYNEQFF. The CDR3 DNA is TGCGCCAGCAGCCCCGATGGATCGGGGTGGGCTTACAATGAGCAGTTCTTC. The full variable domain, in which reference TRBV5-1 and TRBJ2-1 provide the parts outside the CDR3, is KAGVTQTPRYLIKTRGQQVTLSCSPISGHRSVSWYQQTPGQGLQFLFEYFSETQRNKGNFPGRFSGRQFSNSRSEMNVSTLELGDSALYLCASSPDGSGWAYNEQFFGPGTRLTVL.

DNA of the CDR3: TGTGCCAGCAGCACCCTAGCGGGGGGGAACGAGCAGTACTTC. This gives the protein CASSTLAGGNEQYF. The V gene is TRBV11-2, the J gene TRBJ2-7, with TRBD2 matching over 12 bases. The V and J ends lost 5 bases and 5 bases, in that order; junction bases with no gene match: 4. The CDR3 is 14 residues long. Germline loops: CDR1 SGHAT, CDR2 FQNNGV.

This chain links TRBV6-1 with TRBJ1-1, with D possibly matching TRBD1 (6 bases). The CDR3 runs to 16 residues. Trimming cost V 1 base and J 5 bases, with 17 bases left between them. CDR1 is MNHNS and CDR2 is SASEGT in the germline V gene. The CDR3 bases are TGTGCCAGCAGTGAAGGGACCAGAGGGGGTCTTACTGAAGCTTTCTTT. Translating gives CASSEGTRGGLTEAFF.

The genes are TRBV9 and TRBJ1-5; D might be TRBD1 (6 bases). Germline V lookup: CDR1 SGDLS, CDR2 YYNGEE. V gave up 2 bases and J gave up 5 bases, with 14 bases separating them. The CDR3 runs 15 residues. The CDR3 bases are TGTGCCAGCAGCGTGGCAGGGGCTCGCGATCAGCCCCAGCATTTT. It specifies CASSVAGARDQPQHF.

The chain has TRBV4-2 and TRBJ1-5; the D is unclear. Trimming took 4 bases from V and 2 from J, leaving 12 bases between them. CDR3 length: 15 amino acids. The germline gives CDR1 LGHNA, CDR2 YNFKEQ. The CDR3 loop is CASSLLGEGNQPQHF. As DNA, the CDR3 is TGTGCCAGCAGCCTCCTAGGAGAGGGCAATCAGCCCCAGCATTTT.

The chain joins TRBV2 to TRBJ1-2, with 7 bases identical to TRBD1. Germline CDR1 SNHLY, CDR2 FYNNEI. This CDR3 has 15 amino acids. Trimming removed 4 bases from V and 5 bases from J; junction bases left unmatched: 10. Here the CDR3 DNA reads TGTGCCAGCAGTGGAGAAGGGGGCTATTGGTATGGCTACACCTTC. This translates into CASSGEGGYWYGYTF.